This T cell receptor (beta chain) is drawn from a study of T cell responses to AZD1222 COVID-19 vaccine (dated by TCRdb to the early 2020s). Turning to the overall study: TCR sequencing was performed for roughly 250 trial participants, of whom around 200 were given two doses of AZD1222 and approximately 26 were given two doses of MenACWY control vaccine. Enrollment into the trials was organized by age into subgroups of 18-55, 56-69 and 70-plus years, and those subgroups contained 148, 28 and 57 TCR-sequenced participants, respectively.

The CDR3 regions of human TCRbeta chains were analyzed by immunosequencing. Turning to the authors' computational methods: TCRs in the repertoires were matched against a reference library of SARS-CoV-2-specific TCRs that had been generated with the MIRA antigen-specificity platform. Breadth was defined as the fraction of unique TCRs that were SARS-CoV-2-associated. Depth was defined as the fraction of total T cells that were SARS-CoV-2-associated. Each spike-specific TCR was assigned to its reactive spike region and to a CD4 or CD8 class using the MIRA data. Log10-transformed breadth and depth values were compared by one-way ANOVA with Sidak's multiple comparisons tests. In its TCRdb copy, this immuneACCESS table keeps in-frame sequences only and misses some clones. Where compared with another copy, unresolved V genes explain less than half of these, and the others have no known cause. V, J and clone size are taken as reported in that table, and D and trimming were inferred from the DNA itself. This sample holds 250,000 to 300,000 clones; almost 95% were observed only once. The ten largest clones capture less than 0.6% of the sample.

The time point tag for this specimen amounts to: about 28 days (+/-7) after the second vaccine dose. Because spike-specific TCR depth and breadth did not differ between the two schedules, AZD1222 recipients who got a second dose at roughly 4 weeks were pooled with those who got a second dose at roughly 12 weeks. Vaccinee samples were obtained from the UK trials COV001 and COV002, which included a single-blind randomized controlled phase 2/3 trial of AZD1222 (ChAdOx1 nCoV-19) in healthy adults. Trial participant PBMC samples were collected at day 0 and day 28 after the second dose for TCRbeta chain sequencing. CDR1 and CDR2 were assigned from the germline V gene as MNHEY and SVGEGT. Trimming at the junction amounts to 0 bases on V and 8 bases on J, and the germline ends lie 13 bases apart. The CDR3 starts with the cysteine, ends with the phenylalanine, and has 14 residues. Of all the DNA, just the CDR3 is kept, 42 bases in frame from base 1.

Beyond this particular receptor, the publication reports: Most participants were white British and females outnumbered males, and the authors suggested that clonal diversity may have been underestimated. Vaccine-associated CD4 TCRs spanned the whole spike protein, with dominant responses in regions 160-218 and 743-854. Spike-specific TCR breadth and depth rose significantly after two AZD1222 doses compared with day 0 and with MenACWY recipients. The 56-69-year group was small, and its depth increase did not reach significance, likely because of low power. Because no day 14 peak-response samples were available, repertoires were characterized only after the peak T cell response. Conclusions about previously exposed vaccinees are limited, since just 5 or 6 AZD1222 recipients were seropositive for SARS-CoV-2 at baseline. Nearly half of unique spike-specific TCRs reportedly recognized epitopes outside regions mutated in the B.1.351 and B.1.1.7 variants.

Comment on this clone: The clone's antigen remains unknown. Base quality data are lacking; no much larger clone is found one base away.

The source is an adult who received the AZD1222 COVID-19 vaccine. The V and J genes are TRBV6-2 or TRBV6-3 and TRBJ1-2; no D gene call is confident. The sequences come from peripheral blood, collected 28 days after the second AZD1222 dose. The nucleotide sequence reads TGTGCCAGCAGTTACTCGACGATCCAAAGCGGCTACACCTTC. The encoded protein is CASSYSTIQSGYTF.